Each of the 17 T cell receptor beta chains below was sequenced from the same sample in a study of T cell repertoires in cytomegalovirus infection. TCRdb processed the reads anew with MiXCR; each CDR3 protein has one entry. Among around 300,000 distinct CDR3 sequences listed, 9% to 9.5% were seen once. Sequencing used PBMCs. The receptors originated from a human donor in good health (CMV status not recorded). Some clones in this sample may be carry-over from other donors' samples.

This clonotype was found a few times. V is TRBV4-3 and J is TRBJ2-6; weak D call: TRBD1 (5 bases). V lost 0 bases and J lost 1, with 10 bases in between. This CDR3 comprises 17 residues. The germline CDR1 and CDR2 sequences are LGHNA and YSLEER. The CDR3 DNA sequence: TGCGCCAGCAGCCAAGAACAGGCCAAATCTGGGGCCAACGTCCTGACTTTC. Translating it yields CASSQEQAKSGANVLTF.

The CDR3 spells CASSGLATSSSTDTQYF. CDR3 DNA: TGTGCCAGCTCGGGACTAGCGACTTCCTCTAGCACAGATACGCAGTATTTT. The chain joins TRBV28 to TRBJ2-3, with TRBD2 matching over 10 bases. CDR3 length: 17 amino acids. V gave up 8 bases and J gave up 0 bases; unmatched junction bases: 11. In germline, CDR1 is MDHEN, CDR2 SYDVKM.

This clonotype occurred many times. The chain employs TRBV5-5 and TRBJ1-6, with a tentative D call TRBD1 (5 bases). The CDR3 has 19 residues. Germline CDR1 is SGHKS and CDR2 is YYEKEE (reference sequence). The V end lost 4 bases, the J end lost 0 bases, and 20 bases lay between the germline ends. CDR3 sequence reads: CASSLGTAGRSSYNSPLHF. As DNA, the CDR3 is TGTGCCAGCAGCCTAGGGACGGCGGGGCGTAGCTCCTATAATTCACCCCTCCACTTT.

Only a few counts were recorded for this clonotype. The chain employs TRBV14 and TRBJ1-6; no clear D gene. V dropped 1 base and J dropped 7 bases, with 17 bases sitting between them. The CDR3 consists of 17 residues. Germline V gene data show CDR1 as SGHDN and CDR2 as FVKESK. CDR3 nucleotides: TGTGCCAGCAGCCAAGTTGGTTCGGTTGAGAAAAATTCACCCCTCCACTTT. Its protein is CASSQVGSVEKNSPLHF. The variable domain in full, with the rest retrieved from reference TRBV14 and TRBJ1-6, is EAGVTQFPSHSVIEKGQTVTLRCDPISGHDNLYWYRRVMGKEIKFLLHFVKESKQDESGMPNNRFLAERTGGTYSTLKVQPAELEDSGVYFCASSQVGSVEKNSPLHFGNGTRLTVT.

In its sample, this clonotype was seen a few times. The CDR3 DNA is TGTGCCACCCGCTCTGGAAACACCATATATTTT. Translation gives CATRSGNTIYF. The chain employs TRBV27 and TRBJ1-3, with D unclear. The germline gives CDR1 MNHEY, CDR2 SMNVEV (reference sequence). Deletions cut 10 bases from V and 0 bases from J, with 4 bases between. The CDR3 runs to 11 residues.

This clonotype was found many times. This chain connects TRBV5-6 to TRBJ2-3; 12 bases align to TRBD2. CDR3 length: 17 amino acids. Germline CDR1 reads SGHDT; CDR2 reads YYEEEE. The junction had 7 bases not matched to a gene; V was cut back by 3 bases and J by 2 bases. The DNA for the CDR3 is TGTGCCAGCAGCTCCACCCTAGCGGGGGGGAACACAGATACGCAGTATTTT. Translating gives CASSSTLAGGNTDTQYF.

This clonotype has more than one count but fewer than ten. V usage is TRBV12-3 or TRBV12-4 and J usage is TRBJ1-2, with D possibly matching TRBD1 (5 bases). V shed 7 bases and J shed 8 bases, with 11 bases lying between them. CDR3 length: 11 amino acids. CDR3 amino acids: CASTLGHGYTF. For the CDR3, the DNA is TGTGCCAGCACCCTGGGGCACGGCTACACCTTC.

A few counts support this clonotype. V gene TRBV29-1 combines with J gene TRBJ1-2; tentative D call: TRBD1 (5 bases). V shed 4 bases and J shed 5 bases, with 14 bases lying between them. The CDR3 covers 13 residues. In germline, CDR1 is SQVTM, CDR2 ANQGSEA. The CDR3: CSVGGGVGYGYTF. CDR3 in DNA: TGCAGCGTTGGCGGGGGAGTCGGGTATGGCTACACCTTC.

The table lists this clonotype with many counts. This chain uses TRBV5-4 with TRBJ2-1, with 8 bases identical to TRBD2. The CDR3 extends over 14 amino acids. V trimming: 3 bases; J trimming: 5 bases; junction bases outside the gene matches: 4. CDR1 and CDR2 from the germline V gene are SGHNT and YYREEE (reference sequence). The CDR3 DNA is TGTGCCAGCAGCTCGACGGGACTAGACAATGAGCAGTTCTTC. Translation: CASSSTGLDNEQFF.

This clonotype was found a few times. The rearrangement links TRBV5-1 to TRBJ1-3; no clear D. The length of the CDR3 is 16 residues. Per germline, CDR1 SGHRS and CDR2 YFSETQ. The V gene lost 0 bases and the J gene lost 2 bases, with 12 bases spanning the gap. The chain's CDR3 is CASSLDSGYPGNTIYF. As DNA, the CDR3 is TGCGCCAGCAGCTTGGACTCAGGATATCCTGGAAACACCATATATTTT.

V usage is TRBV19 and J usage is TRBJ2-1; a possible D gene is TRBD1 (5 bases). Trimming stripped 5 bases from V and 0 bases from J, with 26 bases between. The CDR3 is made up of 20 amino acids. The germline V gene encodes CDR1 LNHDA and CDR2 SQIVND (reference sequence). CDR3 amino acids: CASSPGRAGSPLSSYNEQFF. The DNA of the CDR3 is TGTGCCAGTAGTCCCGGAAGGGCAGGGTCACCCCTGAGCTCCTACAATGAGCAGTTCTTC.

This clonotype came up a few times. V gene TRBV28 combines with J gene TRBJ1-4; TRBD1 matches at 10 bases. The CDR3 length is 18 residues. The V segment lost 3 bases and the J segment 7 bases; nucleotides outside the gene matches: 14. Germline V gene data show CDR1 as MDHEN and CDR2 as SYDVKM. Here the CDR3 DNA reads TGTGCCAGCAGTTTTCGGGGACAGGGGAATCGAGGGGCTGAAAAACTGTTTTTT. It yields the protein CASSFRGQGNRGAEKLFF.

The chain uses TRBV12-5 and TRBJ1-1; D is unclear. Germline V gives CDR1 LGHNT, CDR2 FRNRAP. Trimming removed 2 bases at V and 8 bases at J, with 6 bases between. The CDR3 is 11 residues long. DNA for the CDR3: TGTGCTAGTGGTTTGTGGACGGAAGCTTTCTTT. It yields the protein CASGLWTEAFF.

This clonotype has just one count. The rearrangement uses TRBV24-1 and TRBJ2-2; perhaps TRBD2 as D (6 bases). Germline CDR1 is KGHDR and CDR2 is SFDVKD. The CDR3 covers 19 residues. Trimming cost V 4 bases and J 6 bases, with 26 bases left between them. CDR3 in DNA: TGTGCCACCAGTGAGCAAATACCAGCGGGTACATCTGAACCCGGGGAGCTGTTTTTT. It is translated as CATSEQIPAGTSEPGELFF.

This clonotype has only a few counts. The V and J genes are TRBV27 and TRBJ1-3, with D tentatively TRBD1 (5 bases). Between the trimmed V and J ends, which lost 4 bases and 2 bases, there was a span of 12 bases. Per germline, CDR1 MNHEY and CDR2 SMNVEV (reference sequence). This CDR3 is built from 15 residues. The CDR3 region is CASSSSGRTGNTIYF. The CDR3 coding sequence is TGTGCCAGCAGTTCTTCAGGGAGAACTGGAAACACCATATATTTT.

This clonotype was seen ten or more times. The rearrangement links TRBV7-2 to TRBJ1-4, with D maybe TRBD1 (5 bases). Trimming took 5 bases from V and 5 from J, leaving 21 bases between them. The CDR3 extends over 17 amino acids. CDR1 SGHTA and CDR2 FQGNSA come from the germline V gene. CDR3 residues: CASSPTGRTTPNEKLFF. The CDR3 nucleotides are TGTGCCAGCAGCCCAACGGGACGGACCACCCCAAATGAAAAACTGTTTTTT.

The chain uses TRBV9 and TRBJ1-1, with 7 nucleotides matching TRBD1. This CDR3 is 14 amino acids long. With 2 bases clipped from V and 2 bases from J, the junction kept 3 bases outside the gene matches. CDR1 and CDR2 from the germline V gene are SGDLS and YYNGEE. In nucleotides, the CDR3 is TGTGCCAGCAGCGTCCAGGGGGAAAACACTGAAGCTTTCTTT. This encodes CASSVQGENTEAFF. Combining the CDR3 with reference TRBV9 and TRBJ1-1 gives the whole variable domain DSGVTQTPKHLITATGQRVTLRCSPRSGDLSVYWYQQSLDQGLQFLIQYYNGEERAKGNILERFSAQQFPDLHSELNLSSLELGDSALYFCASSVQGENTEAFFGQGTRLTVV.